What follows are 24 T cell receptor beta chains derived from one specimen sequenced in a study of blood T cell repertoires in COVID-19. Repertoires were generated with immunoSEQ multiplex PCR, while TCRdb's copy carries only in-frame clones and drops some. The sample has approximately 210,000 clones, around 94% seen once. The sequencing input was peripheral blood. These receptors all stem from a young man with COVID-19, enrolled during active disease.

This clone was counted a single time. The rearrangement joins TRBV5-1 to TRBJ2-7; the match to TRBD1 covers 11 bases. V lost 0 bases, J lost 0 bases, and 11 bases stayed unmatched. The CDR3 is 19 amino acids. Looked up from germline, CDR1 is SGHRS and CDR2 is YFSETQ. CDR3 sequence (DNA): TGCGCCAGCAGCTTGGCCGGGACAGGGGGATATCAAGCCTCCTACGAGCAGTACTTC. Its translation: CASSLAGTGGYQASYEQYF. Looking up the rest from reference TRBV5-1 and TRBJ2-7 gives the full variable domain: KAGVTQTPRYLIKTRGQQVTLSCSPISGHRSVSWYQQTPGQGLQFLFEYFSETQRNKGNFPGRFSGRQFSNSRSEMNVSTLELGDSALYLCASSLAGTGGYQASYEQYFGPGTRLTVT.

V is TRBV28 and J is TRBJ1-5; perhaps TRBD1 as D (5 bases). The CDR3 sequence is 15 residues long. Germline CDR1 MDHEN, CDR2 SYDVKM. Trimming took off 7 bases at V and 2 bases at J, with 15 bases between the two ends. The CDR3 loop reads CASKRRGSGNQPQHF. The DNA of the CDR3 is TGTGCCAGCAAGAGGAGGGGTTCGGGCAATCAGCCCCAGCATTTT.

The chain recombines TRBV27 with TRBJ1-1; 8 bases agree with TRBD1. Germline V CDR1 and CDR2: MNHEY, SMNVEV (reference sequence). V lost 5 bases to trimming and J lost 1 base; unmatched junction nucleotides: 9. This CDR3 comprises 16 residues. The CDR3 spells CASSKKQGAWNTEAFF. CDR3 sequence (DNA): TGTGCCAGCAGTAAAAAGCAGGGGGCTTGGAACACTGAAGCTTTCTTT.

V and J are TRBV3-1 (or the pseudogene TRBV3-2) and TRBJ2-7; the D is unclear. Germline V lookup: CDR1 LGHDT, CDR2 YNNKEL (reference sequence). The CDR3 totals 14 residues. Between the trimmed V and J ends, which lost 8 bases and 0 bases, there was a span of 14 bases. The CDR3 nucleotides are TGTGCCAGCTCCCAACAGACCTACTCCTACGAGCAGTACTTC. Translated: CASSQQTYSYEQYF.

J is TRBJ1-1 and V is TRBV6-5; D gene uncertain. V was shortened by 4 bases and J by 2 bases, with 8 bases between the two germline ends. The germline gives CDR1 MNHEY, CDR2 SVGAGI. This CDR3 is 13 amino acids long. Written as DNA, the CDR3 is TGTGCCAGCAGTTCAACTTCTAACACTGAAGCTTTCTTT. The encoded protein is CASSSTSNTEAFF.

The V call is TRBV3-1 (or the pseudogene TRBV3-2), the J call TRBJ1-1; a weak D match, TRBD1 (5 bases). Germline V gives CDR1 LGHDT, CDR2 YNNKEL (reference sequence). The CDR3 covers 14 residues. V gave up 2 bases and J gave up 6 bases, with 13 bases separating them. This CDR3 reads CASSQKVTGAEAFF. The CDR3 bases are TGTGCCAGCAGCCAAAAGGTGACGGGGGCTGAAGCTTTCTTT.

This chain connects TRBV18 to TRBJ1-4; D call uncertain. The CDR3 length is 15 residues. Germline-derived CDR1 and CDR2 are KGHSH and LQKENI. The V and J ends lost 5 bases and 6 bases respectively, with 16 bases between them. DNA for the CDR3: TGTGCCAGCTCAAAAGACACAGTGCGGGATGAAAAACTGTTTTTT. Its protein is CASSKDTVRDEKLFF.

The DNA of the CDR3 is TGTGCCAGCAGCCCCACCGGGACAGGGGGAACGAACCAAGAGACCCAGTACTTC. Translation: CASSPTGTGGTNQETQYF. This sequence joins TRBV13 and TRBJ2-5, with 11 nucleotides matching TRBD1. CDR1 is PRHDT and CDR2 is FYEKMQ in the germline V gene (reference sequence). CDR3 length: 18 residues. The ends lost 5 bases at V and 0 bases at J; junction bases unmatched: 11.

The rearrangement links TRBV27 to TRBJ2-2; possibly TRBD1 for D (5 bases). The CDR3 runs 15 residues. The germline V gene has CDR1 MNHEY and CDR2 SMNVEV (reference sequence). With 7 bases removed from V and 6 bases from J, the gap between germline ends came to 18 bases. Here the CDR3 DNA reads TGTGCCAGCAAATCCCTAGGGGCTAGGGCCGGGGAGCTGTTTTTT. Encoded protein: CASKSLGARAGELFF.

This chain uses TRBV5-1 with TRBJ2-7, with 10 bases aligning to TRBD1. Losses at the gene ends were 0 bases for V and 2 bases for J; bases not matched to a gene: 8. CDR1 and CDR2 (germline): SGHRS, YFSETQ. The CDR3 covers 17 residues. The DNA for the CDR3 is TGCGCCAGCAGCTTGGAAGTAGCGGGACAGGGGACCTACGAGCAGTACTTC. This codes for CASSLEVAGQGTYEQYF.

This chain links TRBV10-3 with TRBJ1-1; no definite D call. From germline, CDR1 is ENHRY and CDR2 SYGVKD. V was cut by 2 bases and J by 0 bases, with 7 bases left in between. This CDR3 contains 14 residues. The CDR3 reads CAISEGVMNTEAFF. CDR3 bases: TGTGCCATCAGTGAGGGAGTCATGAACACTGAAGCTTTCTTT.

The V and J genes are TRBV11-2 and TRBJ2-1; a possible D gene is TRBD2 (5 bases). This CDR3 comprises 13 residues. The germline V gene has CDR1 SGHAT and CDR2 FQNNGV. The V end lost 1 base, the J end lost 8 bases, and 9 bases lay between the germline ends. The CDR3: CASSLVAYDEQFF. CDR3 in DNA: TGTGCCAGCAGCTTAGTAGCGTACGATGAGCAGTTCTTC. Using reference TRBV11-2 and TRBJ2-1 for the parts outside the CDR3, the full variable domain is EAGVAQSPRYKIIEKRQSVAFWCNPISGHATLYWYQQILGQGPKLLIQFQNNGVVDDSQLPKDRFSAERLKGVDSTLKIQPAKLEDSAVYLCASSLVAYDEQFFGPGTRLTVL.

This clone showed up just a few times. The chain links TRBV7-3 to TRBJ1-5, with D hard to call. CDR3 size: 13 residues. CDR1 and CDR2 from the germline V gene are SGHTA and FQGTGA. V lost 2 bases to trimming and J lost 5 bases, with 7 bases between them. CDR3 amino acids: CASSLDTHQPQHF. In DNA form, the CDR3 reads TGTGCCAGCAGCTTAGACACCCATCAGCCCCAGCATTTT.

For this clone: Relative to the germline gene, one junction end is altered; a read error may explain this. The rearrangement uses TRBV7-3 and TRBJ2-2, with TRBD2 matching 8 bases. This CDR3 comprises 16 residues. Germline CDR1 and CDR2: SGHTA and FQGTGA. CDR3: CASSITGGANTGELFF. The CDR3 DNA follows: TGTGCCAGCAGCATAACCGGGGGGGCGAACACCGGGGAGCTGTTTTTT.

The rearrangement uses TRBV30 and TRBJ1-6; possibly TRBD1 for D (6 bases). Per the germline V gene, CDR1 is GTSNPN and CDR2 is SVGIG (reference sequence). This CDR3 is 14 amino acids long. The V end lost 8 bases, the J end lost 3 bases, and 14 bases lay between the germline ends. DNA of the CDR3: TGTGCCGGGGACAACCGCCTCTATAATTCACCCCTCCACTTT. Its translation is CAGDNRLYNSPLHF.

A remark on this clone: Other DNA sequences from this sample encode an identical CDR3 as well. This sequence joins TRBV5-1 and TRBJ1-1, with D hard to call. CDR3 length equals 15 residues. V was trimmed by 0 bases and J by 0 bases, leaving 9 bases between them. The germline CDR1 and CDR2 sequences are SGHRS and YFSETQ. CDR3 DNA sequence: TGCGCCAGCAGCTTGGGCACGGTCATGAACACTGAAGCTTTCTTT. It yields the protein CASSLGTVMNTEAFF.

V usage is TRBV7-6 and J usage is TRBJ2-3, with 7 bases matching TRBD2. The CDR3 length is 17 residues. V lost 4 bases and J lost 3; bases outside the gene matches: 13. Per germline, CDR1 SGHVS and CDR2 FNYEAQ. CDR3 nucleotides: TGTGCCAGCAGCTCTCGACTAGCCCAGGAAGGAACAGATACGCAGTATTTT. Its translation: CASSSRLAQEGTDTQYF.

J is TRBJ2-3 and V is TRBV13; TRBD2 aligns across 8 bases. After removal of 5 bases from V and 2 bases from J, the junction contained 3 bases not matched to a gene. CDR3 length equals 14 residues. Germline V CDR1 and CDR2: PRHDT, FYEKMQ (reference sequence). CDR3 DNA sequence: TGTGCCAGCAGCCCAGCGGGGGTCACAGATACGCAGTATTTT. Protein: CASSPAGVTDTQYF.

CDR3 sequence (DNA): TGTGCCAGCAGCCCTAGCGGGACAGGAAACTATGGCTACACCTTC. Protein: CASSPSGTGNYGYTF. The J gene is TRBJ1-2, the V gene TRBV11-2, with 8 positions matching TRBD1. The V and J ends lost 5 bases and 2 bases, in that order; junction bases with no gene match: 7. CDR1 is SGHAT and CDR2 is FQNNGV in the germline V gene. The CDR3 is made up of 15 amino acids.

The chain has TRBV19 and TRBJ1-5, with D possibly matching TRBD1 (6 bases). V lost 2 bases to trimming and J lost 4 bases, with 12 bases between them. The CDR3 spans 15 residues. Germline CDR1 and CDR2: LNHDA and SQIVND (reference sequence). CDR3 nucleotide sequence: TGTGCCAGTAGTATACTAGGACAGAGTAATCAGCCCCAGCATTTT. Amino acids: CASSILGQSNQPQHF.

V usage is TRBV27 and J usage is TRBJ1-4; TRBD1 matches at 11 bases. The V gene's germline CDR1 is MNHEY and CDR2 SMNVEV (reference sequence). Germline trimming cut 6 bases from V and 8 bases from J; bases unmatched to any gene: 5. This CDR3 contains 14 residues. CDR3: CASSPGQGGEKLFF. In DNA form, the CDR3 reads TGTGCCAGCAGCCCGGGACAGGGGGGGGAAAAACTGTTTTTT.

The chain couples TRBV11-2 to TRBJ2-7, with D unresolved. CDR1 and CDR2 from the germline V gene are SGHAT and FQNNGV. The CDR3 spans 14 residues. The ends were cut back, 5 bases at V and 2 bases at J, with 13 bases in the middle. In DNA, the CDR3 is TGTGCCAGCAGCAAGCTCACGCGGCCCTACGAGCAGTACTTC. This codes for CASSKLTRPYEQYF.

The V and J genes are TRBV2 and TRBJ1-5; D is perhaps TRBD1 (5 bases). With 7 bases removed from V and 1 base from J, the gap between germline ends came to 14 bases. The CDR3 covers 15 residues. Germline V gene sequence: CDR1 SNHLY, CDR2 FYNNEI. The CDR3: CASNLDTGSNQPQHF. In nucleotides, the CDR3 is TGTGCCAGCAATTTGGACACTGGCAGCAATCAGCCCCAGCATTTT.

The V call is TRBV7-2, the J call TRBJ1-1, with 7 bases lining up with TRBD1. The germline V gene has CDR1 SGHTA and CDR2 FQGNSA. The CDR3 has 13 amino acids. V dropped 5 bases and J dropped 4; count of bases not matched to a gene: 4. CDR3 in amino acids: CASSAQGGTEAFF. The CDR3 nucleotides are TGTGCCAGCAGCGCGCAGGGGGGCACTGAAGCTTTCTTT.